The 15 T cell receptor beta chains below all came from one sample that was sequenced in a study of blood T cell repertoires in COVID-19. Assay: immunoSEQ multiplex PCR; the TCRdb copy retains only in-frame clones and omits some. The table includes 55,000 to 80,000 clones, about 79% detected once. Specimen: peripheral blood. The receptors derive from a man between 70 and 80 years old with acute or convalescent COVID-19.

The CDR3 is CASSLKTSGRMNTGELFF. The CDR3 DNA follows: TGCGCCAGCAGCTTAAAGACTAGCGGGAGGATGAACACCGGGGAGCTGTTTTTT. V is TRBV5-1 and J is TRBJ2-2; 13 bases are a match to TRBD2. Trimming at V came to 2 bases and at J to 1 base, leaving 5 bases not matched to a gene. CDR1 is SGHRS and CDR2 is YFSETQ in the germline V gene. This CDR3 spans 18 amino acids.

This chain joins TRBV27 and TRBJ1-6; D uncertain. The V and J ends lost 6 bases and 6 bases respectively, with 18 bases between them. Germline-derived CDR1 and CDR2 are MNHEY and SMNVEV (reference sequence). CDR3 length: 16 residues. The CDR3 is CASRLIPAVGNSPLHF. The CDR3 DNA reads TGTGCCAGCAGACTTATTCCTGCGGTGGGTAATTCACCCCTCCACTTT.

The rearrangement joins TRBV6-5 to TRBJ1-5, with D tentatively TRBD1 (5 bases). CDR3 size: 15 residues. Per germline, CDR1 MNHEY and CDR2 SVGAGI. The V and J ends lost 6 bases and 1 base respectively, with 13 bases between them. This CDR3 reads CASRGGLASNQPQHF. CDR3 nucleotides: TGTGCCAGCAGGGGGGGGTTGGCGAGCAATCAGCCCCAGCATTTT.

This clone has just a few counts. CDR3 amino acids: CASSDGTGWTDTQYF. CDR3 in DNA: TGTGCCAGCAGTGACGGGACAGGGTGGACAGATACGCAGTATTTT. This rearrangement joins TRBV6-6 to TRBJ2-3; 9 bases are shared with TRBD1. Germline V gives CDR1 MNHNY, CDR2 SVGAGI (reference sequence). V shed 5 bases and J 3 bases; nucleotides not matched to a gene: 6. The CDR3 contains 15 residues.

The DNA of the CDR3 is TGCGCCAGCAGCTTGCGGGAGTCTGGGGCCAACGTCCTGACTTTC. Encoded protein: CASSLRESGANVLTF. The chain has TRBV5-1 and TRBJ2-6; the D gene is possibly TRBD2 (6 bases). The germline CDR1 and CDR2 sequences are SGHRS and YFSETQ. CDR3 length equals 15 residues. V lost 1 base to trimming and J lost 1 base, with 6 bases between them.

This clone appeared many times. This chain connects TRBV30 to TRBJ1-1, with D perhaps matching TRBD1 (5 bases). The CDR3 sequence is 14 residues long. Between the trimmed V and J ends, which lost 5 bases and 1 base, there was a span of 14 bases. Germline loops: CDR1 GTSNPN, CDR2 SVGIG (reference sequence). This CDR3 is CAWLLGGRNTEAFF. CDR3 bases: TGTGCCTGGTTGCTGGGGGGTCGGAACACTGAAGCTTTCTTT.

This rearrangement joins TRBV7-9 to TRBJ2-3, with D possibly matching TRBD1 (7 bases). Trimming stripped 5 bases from V and 0 bases from J, with 12 bases between. Germline V gives CDR1 SEHNR, CDR2 FQNEAQ (reference sequence). The CDR3 spans 15 residues. The CDR3 DNA reads TGTGCCAGCAGCACCAGGGGGGTTAGCACAGATACGCAGTATTTT. This encodes CASSTRGVSTDTQYF. The entire variable domain, with the rest obtained from reference TRBV7-9 and TRBJ2-3, is as follows: DTGVSQNPRHKITKRGQNVTFRCDPISEHNRLYWYRQTLGQGPEFLTYFQNEAQLEKSRLLSDRFSAERPKGSFSTLEIQRTEQGDSAMYLCASSTRGVSTDTQYFGPGTRLTVL.

Written as DNA, the CDR3 is TGTGCCAGCAGCCCCCGGCGTGAGACAGGCTACGAGCAGTACTTC. Amino acid sequence: CASSPRRETGYEQYF. The rearrangement uses TRBV13 and TRBJ2-7; the D gene is possibly TRBD1 (6 bases). The CDR3 is made up of 15 amino acids. Trimming removed 5 bases at V and 3 bases at J, with 17 bases between. The germline V gene encodes CDR1 PRHDT and CDR2 FYEKMQ (reference sequence).

This clone was detected only a few times. The chain links TRBV6-5 to TRBJ2-7; D unresolved. There are 13 residues in the CDR3. Germline-derived CDR1 and CDR2 are MNHEY and SVGAGI. The V end was cut by 7 bases, the J end by 3 bases, with 13 bases between. CDR3 nucleotide sequence: TGTGCCAGCACCCCCCATCCCGGCTACGAGCAGTACTTC. It yields the protein CASTPHPGYEQYF.

The chain carries TRBV28 and TRBJ2-2; TRBD2 agrees at 14 bases. After removal of 6 bases from V and 5 bases from J, the junction contained 8 bases not matched to a gene. The CDR3 contains 17 residues. Germline lookup yields CDR1 MDHEN and CDR2 SYDVKM. CDR3 bases: TGTGCCAGCAGGACTGGGACTAGCGGGAGCGGGACCGGGGAGCTGTTTTTT. This codes for CASRTGTSGSGTGELFF.

The chain uses TRBV4-3 and TRBJ2-1; possible D gene TRBD2, 5 bases. The CDR3 consists of 16 residues. Germline values: CDR1 LGHNA, CDR2 YSLEER. V gave up 3 bases and J gave up 2 bases, with 14 bases separating them. In DNA, the CDR3 is TGCGCCAGCAGCCACGTACTAGTATTTCCCTACAATGAGCAGTTCTTC. This encodes CASSHVLVFPYNEQFF.

The J gene is TRBJ2-1, the V gene TRBV5-6, with a possible D match to TRBD1 (6 bases). The length of the CDR3 is 15 residues. The germline gives CDR1 SGHDT, CDR2 YYEEEE. V lost 0 bases, J lost 2 bases, and 9 bases lay in between. The CDR3 coding sequence is TGTGCCAGCAGCTTGGTCAGGGGCCCCTACAATGAGCAGTTCTTC. This codes for CASSLVRGPYNEQFF. The full variable domain, completed using reference TRBV5-6 and TRBJ2-1, is DAGVTQSPTHLIKTRGQQVTLRCSPKSGHDTVSWYQQALGQGPQFIFQYYEEEERQRGNFPDRFSGHQFPNYSSELNVNALLLGDSALYLCASSLVRGPYNEQFFGPGTRLTVL.

The CDR3: CASSYRTVSYEQYF. The CDR3 region has the DNA TGTGCCAGCAGCTATCGGACAGTCTCCTACGAGCAGTACTTC. The chain recombines TRBV7-8 with TRBJ2-7, with D tentatively TRBD1 (6 bases). The CDR3 sequence is 14 residues long. Germline V gene lookup returns CDR1 SGHVS and CDR2 FQNEAQ. Trimming removed 4 bases from V and 0 bases from J, with 10 bases in between. Based on the CDR3 plus reference TRBV7-8 and TRBJ2-7, the full variable domain is GAGVSQSPRYKVAKRGQDVALRCDPISGHVSLFWYQQALGQGPEFLTYFQNEAQLDKSGLPSDRFFAERPEGSVSTLKIQRTQQEDSAVYLCASSYRTVSYEQYFGPGTRLTVT.

V and J are TRBV19 and TRBJ1-2; a weak D match, TRBD1 (5 bases). With 4 bases removed from V and 7 bases from J, the gap between germline ends came to 7 bases. The CDR3 totals 11 residues. Germline V gene data show CDR1 as LNHDA and CDR2 as SQIVND (reference sequence). This chain's CDR3 is CASSTRVGYTF. The CDR3 DNA follows: TGTGCCAGTAGTACCAGGGTTGGCTACACCTTC.

CDR3 in amino acids: CASSRSTGGPDTQYF. The CDR3, as DNA: TGTGCCAGCAGCCGTTCGACAGGGGGGCCAGATACGCAGTATTTT. This sequence joins TRBV7-9 and TRBJ2-3, with 9 positions matching TRBD1. The J segment lost 4 bases and the V segment lost 5 bases, leaving 7 bases of the junction unmatched. CDR1 is SEHNR, CDR2 FQNEAQ, per germline (reference sequence). The CDR3 has 15 residues.